A selection of T cell receptor beta chains follows, all from one sample in a study of cytomegalovirus exposure and HLA in healthy donors. Method: immunoSEQ multiplex PCR; TCRdb's copy keeps in-frame clones and lacks some. The repertoire includes some 190,000 clones, 70% to 80% of them detected once, and 1.4% sits in the top ten. The specimen sequenced was PBMCs. Source of these receptors: a man aged 18 to 30 in good health and CMV-seronegative. CDR3s include the opening cysteine and the closing phenylalanine or tryptophan.

j_gene: TRBJ2-1
v_gene: TRBV5-6
len: 16
CDR3aa: CASSLGLAGVSGEQFF

j_gene: TRBJ2-1
v_gene: TRBV7-2
len: 16
CDR3aa: CASSLALGLRRDEQFF

j_gene: TRBJ1-6
v_gene: TRBV7-3
len: 14
CDR3aa: CASSLKGDNSPLHF

j_gene: TRBJ2-1
v_gene: TRBV6-6
len: 15
CDR3aa: CASSQPGWGHNEQFF

j_gene: TRBJ2-7
v_gene: TRBV21-1
len: 12
CDR3aa: CASSKPRTGPNF

j_gene: TRBJ2-5
v_gene: TRBV15
len: 14
CDR3aa: CATSRSRSQETQYF

j_gene: TRBJ1-5
v_gene: TRBV19
len: 13
CDR3aa: CASSIQSNQPQHF

j_gene: TRBJ2-7
v_gene: TRBV4-2
len: 16
CDR3aa: CASSQDWLGQGGEQYF

j_gene: TRBJ2-3
v_gene: TRBV23-1
len: 18
CDR3aa: CASSLGRCNLLWTDTQYF

j_gene: TRBJ1-2
v_gene: TRBV5-6
len: 14
CDR3aa: CASSPTGPNYGYTF

j_gene: TRBJ1-1
v_gene: TRBV30
len: 13
CDR3aa: CAWSVHLNTEAFF

j_gene: TRBJ1-6
v_gene: TRBV6-5
len: 15
CDR3aa: CASSSLGGGNSPLHF

j_gene: TRBJ1-4
v_gene: TRBV6-1
len: 15
CDR3aa: CASSLPGGPNEKLFF

j_gene: TRBJ1-2
v_gene: TRBV6-6
len: 16
CDR3aa: CASSYSDRGGVYGYTF

j_gene: TRBJ1-3
v_gene: TRBV4-2
len: 16
CDR3aa: CASSQDRAEGGDTIYF

j_gene: TRBJ2-1
v_gene: TRBV9
len: 15
CDR3aa: CASSPRTSGKNEQFF

j_gene: TRBJ2-2
v_gene: TRBV7-9
len: 15
CDR3aa: CASSPRGDRAGELFF

j_gene: TRBJ1-6
v_gene: TRBV30
len: 17
CDR3aa: CAWSDSGTGSYNSPLHF

j_gene: TRBJ2-7
v_gene: TRBV6-5
len: 15
CDR3aa: CASSYLGQGKYEQYF

j_gene: TRBJ2-2
v_gene: TRBV5-6
len: 17
CDR3aa: CASSLRLSGSNTGELFF

j_gene: TRBJ2-1
v_gene: TRBV11-2
len: 14
CDR3aa: CASGRLEVYNEQFF

j_gene: TRBJ1-6
v_gene: TRBV2
len: 14
CDR3aa: CAGQTAPLNSPLHF

j_gene: TRBJ2-7
v_gene: TRBV29-1
len: 15
CDR3aa: CSVEDGSGSPYEQYF

j_gene: TRBJ2-7
v_gene: TRBV6-5
len: 12
CDR3aa: CASSTPGGGQYF

j_gene: TRBJ2-2
v_gene: TRBV5-1
len: 17
CDR3aa: CASSLASGRAWTGELFF

j_gene: TRBJ1-1
v_gene: TRBV19
len: 14
CDR3aa: CASRQLTINTEAFF